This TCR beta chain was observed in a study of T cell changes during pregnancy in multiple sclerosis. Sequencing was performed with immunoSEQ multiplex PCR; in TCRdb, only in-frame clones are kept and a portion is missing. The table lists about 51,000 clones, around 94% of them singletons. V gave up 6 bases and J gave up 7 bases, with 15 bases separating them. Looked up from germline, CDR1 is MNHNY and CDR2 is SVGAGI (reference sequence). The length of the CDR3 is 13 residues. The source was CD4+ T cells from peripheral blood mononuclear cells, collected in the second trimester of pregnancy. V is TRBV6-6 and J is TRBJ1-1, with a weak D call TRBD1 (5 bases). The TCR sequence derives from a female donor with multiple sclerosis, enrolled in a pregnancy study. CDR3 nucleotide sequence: TGTGCCAGCAGAAACTCGGGGGGAGTTGAAGCTTTCTTT. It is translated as CASRNSGGVEAFF.